One and the same sample provided the 31 T cell receptor beta chains below, sequenced in a study of blood T cell repertoires in COVID-19. TCRdb's table, derived via immunoSEQ multiplex PCR, lists solely in-frame clones and lacks some. This sample has hundreds of thousands of clones, with 80% to 90% found just once. Sequencing input: PBMCs or T cells enriched from blood (not recorded which). These receptors were obtained from a woman under 30 who had recovered from COVID-19.

The chain links TRBV6-6 to TRBJ2-6; unclear D gene. The CDR3 runs to 15 residues. Germline CDR1 is MNHNY and CDR2 is SVGAGI (reference sequence). V lost 2 bases and J lost 0, with 5 bases in between. CDR3 nucleotide sequence: TGTGCCAGCAGTTACGGCCTCTCTGGGGCCAACGTCCTGACTTTC. This codes for CASSYGLSGANVLTF.

The chain combines TRBV27 with TRBJ2-2; 11 nucleotides match TRBD1. This CDR3 region has 14 residues. V dropped 7 bases and J dropped 6; count of bases not matched to a gene: 4. Germline V gene lookup returns CDR1 MNHEY and CDR2 SMNVEV (reference sequence). CDR3 loop: CASIRTGGAGELFF. CDR3 DNA sequence: TGTGCCAGCATCCGGACAGGGGGCGCCGGGGAGCTGTTTTTT.

The chain employs TRBV19 and TRBJ1-6, with no clear D. CDR3 length: 15 amino acids. V lost 2 bases, J lost 5 bases, and 10 bases lay in between. Germline CDR1 and CDR2: LNHDA and SQIVND (reference sequence). The CDR3 protein is CASSIHRIDNSPLHF. DNA for the CDR3: TGTGCCAGTAGTATACACAGAATCGATAATTCACCCCTCCACTTT.

V and J are TRBV28 and TRBJ2-1; D is unresolved. Deletions cut 5 bases from V and 10 bases from J, with 15 bases between. Germline loops: CDR1 MDHEN, CDR2 SYDVKM. The CDR3 runs 13 residues. CDR3 sequence reads: CASSALSQEEQFF. CDR3 in DNA: TGTGCCAGCAGTGCACTTTCTCAGGAAGAGCAGTTCTTC.

The chain employs TRBV7-2 and TRBJ2-5; 7 positions match TRBD2. CDR1 is SGHTA and CDR2 is FQGNSA in the germline V gene. Trimming removed 1 base from V and 5 bases from J; junction bases left unmatched: 4. This CDR3 spans 14 amino acids. CDR3 coding DNA: TGTGCCAGCAGCTTAGAGCGGGGCAGGGAGACCCAGTACTTC. Encoded protein: CASSLERGRETQYF. Looking up the rest from reference TRBV7-2 and TRBJ2-5 gives the full variable domain: GAGVSQSPSNKVTEKGKDVELRCDPISGHTALYWYRQSLGQGLEFLIYFQGNSAPDKSGLPSDRFSAERTGGSVSTLTIQRTQQEDSAVYLCASSLERGRETQYFGPGTRLLVL.

This chain uses TRBV7-8 with TRBJ2-1; the match to TRBD2 covers 8 bases. V shed 1 base, J shed 4 bases, and the junction held 15 bases outside the gene matches. The CDR3 is 19 residues long. Germline CDR1 reads SGHVS; CDR2 reads FQNEAQ. The CDR3 coding sequence is TGTGCCAGCAGCTTAGGTAGGCGGGAGGCCTCAATGGGGTACAATGAGCAGTTCTTC. Translation: CASSLGRREASMGYNEQFF.

The chain is built from TRBV4-2 and TRBJ1-1; the match to TRBD1 covers 10 bases. The germline V gene has CDR1 LGHNA and CDR2 YNFKEQ. This CDR3 contains 17 residues. J was trimmed by 5 bases and V by 1 base; bases with no gene match: 10. The CDR3 DNA reads TGTGCCAGCAGCCAAGGACAGGGGGCAAGCCGCGGGACTGAAGCTTTCTTT. Its translation is CASSQGQGASRGTEAFF.

This clone was seen just once. V gene TRBV5-1 combines with J gene TRBJ2-3, with 11 bases that match TRBD1. This CDR3 has 17 amino acids. From germline, CDR1 is SGHRS and CDR2 YFSETQ. Trimming cost V 4 bases and J 3 bases; bases outside gene matches: 10. This chain's CDR3 is CASSPGDRGFRTDTQYF. CDR3 DNA: TGCGCCAGCAGCCCTGGGGACAGGGGGTTTCGGACAGATACGCAGTATTTT.

The CDR3 DNA follows: TGTGCCAGCAGCCTCCAAAATCAGCCCCAGCATTTT. It is translated as CASSLQNQPQHF. The rearrangement joins TRBV6-2 or TRBV6-3 to TRBJ1-5; unclear D gene. Germline V lookup: CDR1 MNHEY, CDR2 SVGEGT. V was pared by 6 bases and J by 4 bases, with 7 bases between. The CDR3 sequence is 12 residues long.

The chain has TRBV18 and TRBJ2-1, with a possible D match to TRBD2 (6 bases). There are 14 residues in the CDR3. Germline V lookup: CDR1 KGHSH, CDR2 LQKENI. Trimming pared 3 bases from V and 9 bases from J, leaving 15 bases between. The CDR3 here is CASSPPHGSSEQFF. CDR3 in DNA: TGTGCCAGCTCACCGCCTCACGGGAGCAGTGAGCAGTTCTTC.

CDR3 coding DNA: TGTGCCAGCAGCTTTGGTGCCAGGGGAGGGAACCAGCCCCAGCATTTT. It yields the protein CASSFGARGGNQPQHF. This rearrangement joins TRBV7-8 to TRBJ1-5, with a weak D call TRBD1 (6 bases). Trimming removed 3 bases from V and 7 bases from J, with 19 bases in between. The CDR3 totals 16 residues. From germline, CDR1 is SGHVS and CDR2 FQNEAQ.

In its sample, this clone was seen once. The rearrangement links TRBV12-3 or TRBV12-4 to TRBJ1-1; D uncertain. The CDR3 length is 13 residues. V lost 5 bases and J lost 3, with 10 bases in between. The CDR3 DNA sequence: TGTGCCAGCAGTACAACCCGGGACACTGAAGCTTTCTTT. As protein: CASSTTRDTEAFF.

CDR3 DNA: TGTGCCAGCAGCCGGGAAGCAGCGGCCCTGCTCTACAATGAGCAGTTCTTC. It translates to CASSREAAALLYNEQFF. The V call is TRBV5-6, the J call TRBJ2-1; possible D gene TRBD2, 5 bases. The germline V gene has CDR1 SGHDT and CDR2 YYEEEE. The V gene lost 4 bases and the J gene lost 3 bases, with 20 bases spanning the gap. CDR3 length equals 17 residues. Filled out from reference TRBV5-6 and TRBJ2-1, the complete variable domain reads DAGVTQSPTHLIKTRGQQVTLRCSPKSGHDTVSWYQQALGQGPQFIFQYYEEEERQRGNFPDRFSGHQFPNYSSELNVNALLLGDSALYLCASSREAAALLYNEQFFGPGTRLTVL.

The rearrangement links TRBV28 to TRBJ2-5, with 7 bases fitting TRBD1. V dropped 3 bases and J dropped 4; count of bases not matched to a gene: 5. The germline CDR1 and CDR2 sequences are MDHEN and SYDVKM. The CDR3 runs to 14 residues. CDR3 loop: CASSFSGQSETQYF. The CDR3 DNA is TGTGCCAGCAGTTTCTCGGGACAGTCAGAGACCCAGTACTTC.

The V gene is TRBV5-4, the J gene TRBJ1-1; D unresolved. Germline lookup yields CDR1 SGHNT and CDR2 YYREEE (reference sequence). The CDR3 runs to 15 residues. V lost 6 bases and J 1 base, leaving 16 bases between the germline ends. The CDR3 region is CASKDLVGRNTEAFF. CDR3 in DNA: TGTGCCAGCAAGGATTTAGTGGGCAGGAACACTGAAGCTTTCTTT.

J is TRBJ1-5 and V is TRBV30; D perhaps matches TRBD1 (5 bases). This CDR3 spans 15 amino acids. Per germline, CDR1 GTSNPN and CDR2 SVGIG (reference sequence). Trimming took off 1 base at V and 2 bases at J, with 12 bases between the two ends. The CDR3 DNA reads as TGTGCCTGGAGTGGGGGCTATGAGGGCAATCAGCCCCAGCATTTT. It specifies CAWSGGYEGNQPQHF.

The V gene is TRBV30, the J gene TRBJ1-2, with TRBD1 as a possible D gene (5 bases). The germline V and J ends were trimmed by 2 bases and 8 bases, with 12 bases remaining between them. Germline values: CDR1 GTSNPN, CDR2 SVGIG (reference sequence). The CDR3 spans 12 residues. CDR3 loop: CAWSQTGGGYTF. Written as DNA, the CDR3 is TGTGCCTGGAGTCAAACAGGCGGCGGCTACACCTTC. The variable domain in full, completed from reference TRBV30 and TRBJ1-2, reads SQTIHQWPATLVQPVGSPLSLECTVEGTSNPNLYWYRQAAGRGLQLLFYSVGIGQISSEVPQNLSASRPQDRQFILSSKKLLLSDSGFYLCAWSQTGGGYTFGSGTRLTVV.

This sequence joins TRBV10-1 and TRBJ1-1; 7 bases match TRBD1. This CDR3 region has 17 residues. Germline V CDR1 and CDR2: WNHNN, SYGVQD (reference sequence). J was trimmed by 4 bases and V by 5 bases; bases with no gene match: 16. The CDR3 DNA reads TGCGCCAGCAGTAAGCCATTCCCGGGACAGAGGGTCACTGAAGCTTTCTTT. It is translated as CASSKPFPGQRVTEAFF.

The chain employs TRBV4-2 and TRBJ2-7, with a weak D call TRBD1 (5 bases). From germline, CDR1 is LGHNA and CDR2 YNFKEQ. V shed 0 bases and J shed 10 bases, with 13 bases lying between them. The CDR3 extends over 13 amino acids. The CDR3 loop reads CASSQDTGGQQYF. CDR3 nucleotide sequence: TGTGCCAGCAGCCAAGATACAGGTGGACAACAGTACTTC.

The chain has TRBV5-8 and TRBJ2-3, with 11 bases fitting TRBD2. Trimming removed 2 bases from V and 7 bases from J; junction bases left unmatched: 6. CDR1 is SGHTS and CDR2 is YDEGEE in the germline V gene. The CDR3 loop spans 15 amino acids. Here the CDR3 DNA reads TGTGCCAGCAGCTTTAGTAGCGGGGGGGCGAATACGCAGTATTTT. Translated: CASSFSSGGANTQYF.

The chain joins TRBV5-5 to TRBJ1-4, with 9 nucleotides matching TRBD1. CDR1 and CDR2 from the germline V gene are SGHKS and YYEKEE (reference sequence). The CDR3 loop spans 15 amino acids. V lost 3 bases to trimming and J lost 7 bases; unmatched junction nucleotides: 7. As DNA, the CDR3 is TGTGCCAGCAGCTCTGTGGGGACAGGGAGTGAAAAACTGTTTTTT. Protein sequence: CASSSVGTGSEKLFF.

V is TRBV19 and J is TRBJ2-7; 8 bases are shared with TRBD2. The CDR3 contains 15 residues. CDR1 and CDR2 from the germline V gene are LNHDA and SQIVND (reference sequence). V shed 6 bases and J 0 bases; nucleotides not matched to a gene: 7. CDR3 in DNA: TGTGCCAGTAGCTTTGAGCGGGAGACCTCCTACGAGCAGTACTTC. Translated, it gives CASSFERETSYEQYF.

The rearrangement joins TRBV4-1 to TRBJ2-7; possibly TRBD2 for D (6 bases). V lost 2 bases and J 3 bases, leaving 11 bases between the germline ends. CDR1 and CDR2 from the germline V gene are MGHRA and YSYEKL. The CDR3 length is 14 residues. CDR3 DNA sequence: TGCGCCAGCAGCCAACCGGGACTGGACTACGAGCAGTACTTC. Protein product: CASSQPGLDYEQYF.

With regard to this clone: Other DNA sequences within the sample encode an identical CDR3. V usage is TRBV19 and J usage is TRBJ2-7, with TRBD2 as a possible D gene (5 bases). V lost 5 bases, J lost 4 bases, and 9 bases lay in between. CDR1 is LNHDA and CDR2 is SQIVND in the germline V gene (reference sequence). The CDR3 has 12 residues. In DNA form, the CDR3 reads TGTGCCAGTAGTCGGACTGAATACGAGCAGTACTTC. Translating it yields CASSRTEYEQYF.

V gene TRBV5-1 combines with J gene TRBJ2-7; D ambiguous. The CDR3 length is 12 residues. Deletions cut 1 base from V and 6 bases from J, with 8 bases between. Germline CDR1 reads SGHRS; CDR2 reads YFSETQ. The CDR3 here is CASSLLRAEQYF. The CDR3 DNA reads as TGCGCCAGCAGCTTGCTACGAGCCGAGCAGTACTTC.

This clone was seen a few times. The chain employs TRBV4-1 and TRBJ1-2; D may be TRBD1 (5 bases). The CDR3 length is 18 residues. Per the germline V gene, CDR1 is MGHRA and CDR2 is YSYEKL. The V and J ends lost 1 base and 3 bases respectively, with 21 bases between them. This CDR3 reads CASSQGLRAAKGYYGYTF. CDR3 nucleotide sequence: TGCGCCAGCAGCCAAGGTCTTCGGGCGGCTAAGGGGTACTATGGCTACACCTTC.

The J gene is TRBJ2-1, the V gene TRBV6-1, with 8 nucleotides matching TRBD2. J lost 6 bases, V lost 2 bases, and 9 bases had no gene match. Germline CDR1 MNHNS, CDR2 SASEGT. The CDR3 consists of 16 residues. The CDR3 DNA reads as TGTGCCAGCAGTGAAAGGATGGCGGGGGGCGGCAATGAGCAGTTCTTC. Protein product: CASSERMAGGGNEQFF.

The rearrangement links TRBV5-1 to TRBJ1-2; 7 positions agree with TRBD1. Germline assignment: CDR1 SGHRS and CDR2 YFSETQ. V gave up 6 bases and J gave up 8 bases; unmatched junction bases: 13. There are 14 residues in the CDR3. The DNA of the CDR3 is TGCGCCAGCACTGAGGACAGGCCCTCTCGGGGCTACACCTTC. Translation gives CASTEDRPSRGYTF.

The chain links TRBV7-2 to TRBJ2-7; a weak D match, TRBD2 (6 bases). Germline values: CDR1 SGHTA, CDR2 FQGNSA. V gave up 5 bases and J gave up 2 bases, with 10 bases separating them. The CDR3 is 13 residues long. The CDR3 protein is CASSPPGAYEQYF. CDR3 DNA sequence: TGTGCCAGCAGCCCCCCGGGGGCCTACGAGCAGTACTTC.

The gene calls are TRBV7-9 and TRBJ2-3; D remains unclear. V lost 7 bases and J 2 bases, leaving 13 bases between the germline ends. The CDR3 is 14 amino acids. The V gene's germline CDR1 is SEHNR and CDR2 FQNEAQ (reference sequence). The CDR3 DNA reads as TGTGCCAGCACCCAAGGAGTAGTCACAGATACGCAGTATTTT. As protein: CASTQGVVTDTQYF.

The table lists this clone with a count of one. The gene calls are TRBV19 and TRBJ1-1, with D possibly being TRBD1 (5 bases). There are 10 residues in the CDR3. Germline V lookup: CDR1 LNHDA, CDR2 SQIVND (reference sequence). The DNA of the CDR3 is TGTGCTTCGGGGGACACTGAAGCTTTCTTT. Its translation is CASGDTEAFF.